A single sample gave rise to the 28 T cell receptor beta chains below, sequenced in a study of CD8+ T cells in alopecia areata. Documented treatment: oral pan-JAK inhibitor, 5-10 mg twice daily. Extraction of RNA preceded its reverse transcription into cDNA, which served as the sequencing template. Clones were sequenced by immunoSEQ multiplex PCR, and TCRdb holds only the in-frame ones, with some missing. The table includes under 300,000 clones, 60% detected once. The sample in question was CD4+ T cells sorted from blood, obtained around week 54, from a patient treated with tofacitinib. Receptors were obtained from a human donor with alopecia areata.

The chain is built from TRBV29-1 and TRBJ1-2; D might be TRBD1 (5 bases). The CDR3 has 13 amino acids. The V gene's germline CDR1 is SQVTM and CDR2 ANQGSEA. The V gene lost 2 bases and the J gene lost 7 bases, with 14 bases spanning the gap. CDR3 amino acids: CSVESGTVPGYTF. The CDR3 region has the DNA TGCAGCGTTGAATCCGGGACGGTCCCTGGCTACACCTTC.

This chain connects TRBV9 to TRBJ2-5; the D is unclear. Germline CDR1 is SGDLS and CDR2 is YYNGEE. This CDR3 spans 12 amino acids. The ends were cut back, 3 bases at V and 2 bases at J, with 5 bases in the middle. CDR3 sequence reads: CASSANQETQYF. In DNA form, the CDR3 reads TGTGCCAGCAGCGCCAATCAAGAGACCCAGTACTTC.

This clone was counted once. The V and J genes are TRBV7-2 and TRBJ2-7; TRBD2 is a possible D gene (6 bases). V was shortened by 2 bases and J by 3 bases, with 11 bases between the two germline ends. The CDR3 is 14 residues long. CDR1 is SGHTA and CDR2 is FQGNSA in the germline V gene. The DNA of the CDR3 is TGTGCCAGCAGCTTATCGTTCGGGGGCTACGAGCAGTACTTC. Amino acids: CASSLSFGGYEQYF.

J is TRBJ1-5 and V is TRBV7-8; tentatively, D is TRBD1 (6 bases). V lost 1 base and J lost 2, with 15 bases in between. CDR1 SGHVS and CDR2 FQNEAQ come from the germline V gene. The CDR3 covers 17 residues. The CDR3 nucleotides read TGTGCCAGCAGCTTAGGACAAACAGGGATGGGCAATCAGCCCCAGCATTTT. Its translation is CASSLGQTGMGNQPQHF.

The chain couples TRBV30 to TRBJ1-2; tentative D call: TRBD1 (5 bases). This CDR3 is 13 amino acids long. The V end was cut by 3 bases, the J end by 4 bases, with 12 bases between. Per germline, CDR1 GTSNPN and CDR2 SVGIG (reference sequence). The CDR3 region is CAWRRGESYGYTF. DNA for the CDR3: TGTGCCTGGAGGCGGGGGGAAAGCTATGGCTACACCTTC.

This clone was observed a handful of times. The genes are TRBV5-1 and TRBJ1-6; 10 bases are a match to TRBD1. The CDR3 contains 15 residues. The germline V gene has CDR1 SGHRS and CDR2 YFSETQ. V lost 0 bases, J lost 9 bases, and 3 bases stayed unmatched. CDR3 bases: TGCGCCAGCAGCTTGGGGGACAGGGGAAGTTCACCCCTCCACTTT. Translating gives CASSLGDRGSSPLHF.

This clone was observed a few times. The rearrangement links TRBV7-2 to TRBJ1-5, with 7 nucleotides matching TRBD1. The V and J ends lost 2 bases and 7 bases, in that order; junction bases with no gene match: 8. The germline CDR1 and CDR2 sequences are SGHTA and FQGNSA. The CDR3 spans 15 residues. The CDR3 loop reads CASSLTQGEWQPQHF. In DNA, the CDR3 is TGTGCCAGCAGCTTAACTCAGGGGGAGTGGCAGCCCCAGCATTTT.

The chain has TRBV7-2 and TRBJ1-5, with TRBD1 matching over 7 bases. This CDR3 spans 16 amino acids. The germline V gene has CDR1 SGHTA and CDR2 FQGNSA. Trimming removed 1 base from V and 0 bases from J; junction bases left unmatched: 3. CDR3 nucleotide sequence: TGTGCCAGCAGCTTAGGGACAGGTATTAGCAATCAGCCCCAGCATTTT. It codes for CASSLGTGISNQPQHF.

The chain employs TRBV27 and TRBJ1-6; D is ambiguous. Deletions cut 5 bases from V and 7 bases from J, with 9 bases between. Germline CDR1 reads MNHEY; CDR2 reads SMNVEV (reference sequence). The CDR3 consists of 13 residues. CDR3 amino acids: CASSPRTNSPLHF. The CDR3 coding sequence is TGTGCCAGCAGTCCTAGGACCAATTCACCCCTCCACTTT.

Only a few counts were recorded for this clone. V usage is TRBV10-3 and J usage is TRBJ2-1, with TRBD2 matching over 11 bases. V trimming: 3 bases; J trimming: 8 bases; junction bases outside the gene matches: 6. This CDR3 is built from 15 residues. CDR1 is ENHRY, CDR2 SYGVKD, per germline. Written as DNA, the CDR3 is TGTGCCATCAGTGACGCTAGCGGGGGGCGGGATGAGCAGTTCTTC. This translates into CAISDASGGRDEQFF.

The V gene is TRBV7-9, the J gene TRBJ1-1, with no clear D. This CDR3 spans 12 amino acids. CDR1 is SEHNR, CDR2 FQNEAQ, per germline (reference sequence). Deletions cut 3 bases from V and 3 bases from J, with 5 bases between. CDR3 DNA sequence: TGTGCCAGCAGCTTCGGAGACACTGAAGCTTTCTTT. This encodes CASSFGDTEAFF. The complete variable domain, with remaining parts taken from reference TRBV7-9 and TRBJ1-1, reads DTGVSQNPRHKITKRGQNVTFRCDPISEHNRLYWYRQTLGQGPEFLTYFQNEAQLEKSRLLSDRFSAERPKGSFSTLEIQRTEQGDSAMYLCASSFGDTEAFFGQGTRLTVV.

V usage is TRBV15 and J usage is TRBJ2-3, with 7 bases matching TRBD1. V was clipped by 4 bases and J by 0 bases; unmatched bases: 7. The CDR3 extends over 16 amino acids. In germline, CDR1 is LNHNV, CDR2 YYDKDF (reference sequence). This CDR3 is CATSTGTARSTDTQYF. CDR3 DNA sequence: TGTGCCACCAGCACGGGGACAGCCCGGAGCACAGATACGCAGTATTTT.

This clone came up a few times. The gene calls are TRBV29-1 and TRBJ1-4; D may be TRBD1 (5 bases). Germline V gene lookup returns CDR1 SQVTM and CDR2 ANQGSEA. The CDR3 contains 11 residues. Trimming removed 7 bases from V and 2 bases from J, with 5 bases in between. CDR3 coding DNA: TGCAGCGGACAGACTAATGAAAAACTGTTTTTT. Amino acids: CSGQTNEKLFF.

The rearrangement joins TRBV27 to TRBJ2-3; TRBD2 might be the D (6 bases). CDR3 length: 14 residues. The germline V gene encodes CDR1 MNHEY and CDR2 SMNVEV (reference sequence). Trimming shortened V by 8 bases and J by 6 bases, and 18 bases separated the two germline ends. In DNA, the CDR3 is TGTGCCAGCCATGACCTGACTAGGGTCGATACGCAGTATTTT. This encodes CASHDLTRVDTQYF.

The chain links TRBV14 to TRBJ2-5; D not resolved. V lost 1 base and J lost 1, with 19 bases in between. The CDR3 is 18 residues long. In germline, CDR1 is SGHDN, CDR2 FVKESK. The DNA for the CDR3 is TGTGCCAGCAGCCAAGGAGTTGGCAGTTGGAACCTCCAAGAGACCCAGTACTTC. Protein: CASSQGVGSWNLQETQYF.

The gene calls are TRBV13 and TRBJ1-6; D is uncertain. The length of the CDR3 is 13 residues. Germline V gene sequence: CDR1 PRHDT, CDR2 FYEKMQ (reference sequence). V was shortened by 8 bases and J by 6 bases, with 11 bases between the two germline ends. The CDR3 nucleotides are TGTGCCAGCGGAGGTGGGCGTAATTCACCCCTCCACTTT. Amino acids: CASGGGRNSPLHF.

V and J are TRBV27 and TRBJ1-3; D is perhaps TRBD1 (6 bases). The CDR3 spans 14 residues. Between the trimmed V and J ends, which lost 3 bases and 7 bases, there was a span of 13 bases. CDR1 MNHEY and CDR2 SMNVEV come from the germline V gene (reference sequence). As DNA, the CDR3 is TGTGCCAGCAGTTTGCGGGGGGGCTTGAACACCATATATTTT. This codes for CASSLRGGLNTIYF.

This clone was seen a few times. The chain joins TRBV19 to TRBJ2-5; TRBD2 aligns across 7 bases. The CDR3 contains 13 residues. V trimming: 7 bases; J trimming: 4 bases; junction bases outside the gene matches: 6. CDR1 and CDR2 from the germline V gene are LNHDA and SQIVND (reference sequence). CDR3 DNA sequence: TGTGCCAGTACCTACCCGGGAGGAGAGACCCAGTACTTC. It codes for CASTYPGGETQYF.

The CDR3, as DNA: TGCGCCAGCAGCCAATCGACGGTGGCCGGAGGAGAGACCCAGTACTTC. Translating gives CASSQSTVAGGETQYF. This chain uses TRBV5-1 with TRBJ2-5; D is possibly TRBD2 (5 bases). This CDR3 is 16 amino acids long. From germline, CDR1 is SGHRS and CDR2 YFSETQ. The ends were cut back, 4 bases at V and 4 bases at J, with 20 bases in the middle. The full variable domain, with the rest looked up from reference TRBV5-1 and TRBJ2-5, is KAGVTQTPRYLIKTRGQQVTLSCSPISGHRSVSWYQQTPGQGLQFLFEYFSETQRNKGNFPGRFSGRQFSNSRSEMNVSTLELGDSALYLCASSQSTVAGGETQYFGPGTRLLVL.

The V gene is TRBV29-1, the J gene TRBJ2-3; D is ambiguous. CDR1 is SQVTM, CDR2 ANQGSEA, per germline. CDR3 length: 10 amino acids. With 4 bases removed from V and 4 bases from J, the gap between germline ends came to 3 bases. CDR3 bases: TGCAGCGTTGCTTCAGATACGCAGTATTTT. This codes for CSVASDTQYF.

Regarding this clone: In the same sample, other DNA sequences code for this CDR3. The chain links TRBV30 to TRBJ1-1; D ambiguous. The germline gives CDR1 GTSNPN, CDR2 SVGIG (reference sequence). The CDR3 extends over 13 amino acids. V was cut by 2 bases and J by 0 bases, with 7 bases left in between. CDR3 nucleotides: TGTGCCTGGAGTACTGGGTTGAACACTGAAGCTTTCTTT. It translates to CAWSTGLNTEAFF.

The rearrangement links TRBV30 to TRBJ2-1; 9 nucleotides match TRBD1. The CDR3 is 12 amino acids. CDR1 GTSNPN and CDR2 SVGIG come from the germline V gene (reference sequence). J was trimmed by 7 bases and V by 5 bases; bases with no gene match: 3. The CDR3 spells CAWVDRGNEQFF. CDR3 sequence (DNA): TGTGCCTGGGTCGACAGGGGGAATGAGCAGTTCTTC.

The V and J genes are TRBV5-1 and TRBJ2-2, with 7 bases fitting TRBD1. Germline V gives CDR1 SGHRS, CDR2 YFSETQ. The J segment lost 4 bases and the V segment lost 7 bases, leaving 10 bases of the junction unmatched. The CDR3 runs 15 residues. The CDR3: CASHGLDRATGELFF. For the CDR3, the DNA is TGCGCCAGCCACGGGCTAGACAGGGCCACCGGGGAGCTGTTTTTT.

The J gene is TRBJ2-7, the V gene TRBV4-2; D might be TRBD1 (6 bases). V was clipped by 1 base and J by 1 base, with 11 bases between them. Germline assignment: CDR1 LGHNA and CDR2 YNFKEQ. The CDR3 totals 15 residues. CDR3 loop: CASSQGSGQSYEQYF. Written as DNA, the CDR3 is TGTGCCAGCAGCCAAGGCTCTGGACAGTCCTACGAGCAGTACTTC.

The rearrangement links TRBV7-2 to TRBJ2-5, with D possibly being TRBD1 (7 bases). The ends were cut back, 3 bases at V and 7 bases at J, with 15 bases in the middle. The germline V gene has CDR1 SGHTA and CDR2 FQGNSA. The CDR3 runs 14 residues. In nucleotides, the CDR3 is TGTGCCAGCAGCTTTGGACAGGTGGGAGGGACCCAGTACTTC. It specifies CASSFGQVGGTQYF.

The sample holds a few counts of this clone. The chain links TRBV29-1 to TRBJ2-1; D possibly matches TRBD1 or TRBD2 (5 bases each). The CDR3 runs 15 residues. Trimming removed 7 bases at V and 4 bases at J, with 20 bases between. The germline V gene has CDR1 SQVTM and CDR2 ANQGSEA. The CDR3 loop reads CSAMGPGLWYNEQFF. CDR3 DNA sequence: TGCAGCGCCATGGGACCCGGGCTCTGGTACAATGAGCAGTTCTTC.

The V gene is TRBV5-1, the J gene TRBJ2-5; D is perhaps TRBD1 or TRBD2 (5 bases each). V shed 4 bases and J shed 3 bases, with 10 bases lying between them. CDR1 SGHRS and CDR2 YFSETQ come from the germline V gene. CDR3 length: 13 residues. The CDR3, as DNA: TGCGCCAGCAGCCAGGGAGACAAAGAGACCCAGTACTTC. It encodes CASSQGDKETQYF.

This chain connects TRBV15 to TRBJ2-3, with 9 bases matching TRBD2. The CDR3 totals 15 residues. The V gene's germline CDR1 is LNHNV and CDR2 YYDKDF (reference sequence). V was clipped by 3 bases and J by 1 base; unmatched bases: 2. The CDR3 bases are TGTGCCACCAGCAGCTTAGCGGGAGGCACAGATACGCAGTATTTT. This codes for CATSSLAGGTDTQYF. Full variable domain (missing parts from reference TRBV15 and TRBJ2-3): DAMVIQNPRYQVTQFGKPVTLSCSQTLNHNVMYWYQQKSSQAPKLLFHYYDKDFNNEADTPDNFQSRRPNTSFCFLDIRSPGLGDTAMYLCATSSLAGGTDTQYFGPGTRLTVL.